This T cell receptor beta chain comes out of a study of CD8 T cells in Susac syndrome. The RNA input was roughly 0.45 to 1 ug, and it was reverse transcribed with random hexamers. TCRdb passed the immunoSEQ multiplex PCR reads through MiXCR, listing each CDR3 protein once. Among roughly 200,000 distinct CDR3 sequences, 91% were seen once, and the ten largest hold 0.085% to 0.1%. The CDR3 loop spans 15 amino acids. CDR1 and CDR2 (germline): MDHEN, SYDVKM. With 7 bases removed from V and 3 bases from J, the gap between germline ends came to 18 bases. The chain employs TRBV28 and TRBJ1-2, with D tentatively TRBD1 (6 bases). The sequenced sample consisted of CD4+ T cells from PBMCs. The sequence derives from a human donor with Susac syndrome. Written as DNA, the CDR3 is TGTGCCAGCACCCAGTGGGTCAGGGGAGACTATGGCTACACCTTC. The encoded protein is CASTQWVRGDYGYTF.